These 3 T cell receptor beta chains share one sample of origin, sequenced in a study of blood T cell dynamics during melanoma immunotherapy. TCRdb's copy holds only in-frame clones and misses some; the assay was immunoSEQ multiplex PCR. Among approximately 22,000 clones listed, roughly nine tenths were seen once. Documented time point: pre-treatment baseline. The source was blood, collected from a patient treated with checkpoint blockade. The receptors derive from a human donor with melanoma.

The rearrangement uses TRBV18 and TRBJ1-3; D not resolved. V lost 2 bases to trimming and J lost 5 bases, with 7 bases between them. CDR3 length equals 13 residues. Germline-derived CDR1 and CDR2 are KGHSH and LQKENI. The CDR3 region is CASSPTSRNTIYF. CDR3 coding DNA: TGTGCCAGCTCACCAACCAGTAGAAACACCATATATTTT. Drawing the rest from reference TRBV18 and TRBJ1-3, the complete variable domain is NAGVMQNPRHLVRRRGQEARLRCSPMKGHSHVYWYRQLPEEGLKFMVYLQKENIIDESGMPKERFSAEFPKEGPSILRIQQVVRGDSAAYFCASSPTSRNTIYFGEGSWLTVV.

This chain uses TRBV29-1 with TRBJ2-7; 8 bases agree with TRBD2. The CDR3 is 13 residues long. Germline V lookup: CDR1 SQVTM, CDR2 ANQGSEA. V trimming: 6 bases; J trimming: 6 bases; junction bases outside the gene matches: 10. The CDR3 sequence: CSVNAGGRGEQYF. CDR3 in DNA: TGCAGCGTAAATGCGGGGGGACGTGGCGAGCAGTACTTC.

V gene TRBV28 combines with J gene TRBJ2-5; D is undetermined. The end of the DNA aligns better with TRBJ2-7, so the J call may be wrong. Per the germline V gene, CDR1 is MDHEN and CDR2 is SYDVKM. CDR3 size: 12 residues. The chain's CDR3 is CASSQSRREQYF. CDR3 DNA: TGTGCCAGCAGCCAGTCCAGGCGCGAGCAGTACTTC.